The present entry profiles one T cell receptor (beta chain) with its context. Its target is not known. This specimen comes from a study of OX40 agonist ivuxolimab in advanced cancers. On the study more broadly: The dose-escalation cohort was about 80% male, with a mean age of around 60 years, ranging roughly 23 to 90.

The CDR3 has 12 amino acids. Germline assignment: CDR1 LNHDA and CDR2 SQIVND (reference sequence). With V trimmed by 6 bases and J by 7 bases, 6 bases remained unmatched. Clones were sequenced by immunoSEQ multiplex PCR, and TCRdb holds only the in-frame ones, with some missing. The sample includes around 60,000 clones, roughly nine tenths of them seen just once. Overall study results and limits: The mean number of expanded clones was higher in CD8+ T cells than in CD4+.

Any history of autoimmune disease or systemic immunosuppression disqualified patients. Cycle 7 day 1, cycle 4 day 1, and baseline were the timepoints at which blood was sampled. The chain links TRBV19 to TRBJ2-7; the match to TRBD2 covers 7 bases. The starting material was CD4+ or CD8+ T cells sorted from blood, obtained in a trial of the OX40 agonist ivuxolimab. The sequence derives from an adult with an advanced solid tumor such as melanoma, head and neck, liver or kidney cancer. Here the CDR3 DNA reads TGTGCCAGTAGAGGACTAGTTAGTGAGCAGTACTTC. Protein: CASRGLVSEQYF.